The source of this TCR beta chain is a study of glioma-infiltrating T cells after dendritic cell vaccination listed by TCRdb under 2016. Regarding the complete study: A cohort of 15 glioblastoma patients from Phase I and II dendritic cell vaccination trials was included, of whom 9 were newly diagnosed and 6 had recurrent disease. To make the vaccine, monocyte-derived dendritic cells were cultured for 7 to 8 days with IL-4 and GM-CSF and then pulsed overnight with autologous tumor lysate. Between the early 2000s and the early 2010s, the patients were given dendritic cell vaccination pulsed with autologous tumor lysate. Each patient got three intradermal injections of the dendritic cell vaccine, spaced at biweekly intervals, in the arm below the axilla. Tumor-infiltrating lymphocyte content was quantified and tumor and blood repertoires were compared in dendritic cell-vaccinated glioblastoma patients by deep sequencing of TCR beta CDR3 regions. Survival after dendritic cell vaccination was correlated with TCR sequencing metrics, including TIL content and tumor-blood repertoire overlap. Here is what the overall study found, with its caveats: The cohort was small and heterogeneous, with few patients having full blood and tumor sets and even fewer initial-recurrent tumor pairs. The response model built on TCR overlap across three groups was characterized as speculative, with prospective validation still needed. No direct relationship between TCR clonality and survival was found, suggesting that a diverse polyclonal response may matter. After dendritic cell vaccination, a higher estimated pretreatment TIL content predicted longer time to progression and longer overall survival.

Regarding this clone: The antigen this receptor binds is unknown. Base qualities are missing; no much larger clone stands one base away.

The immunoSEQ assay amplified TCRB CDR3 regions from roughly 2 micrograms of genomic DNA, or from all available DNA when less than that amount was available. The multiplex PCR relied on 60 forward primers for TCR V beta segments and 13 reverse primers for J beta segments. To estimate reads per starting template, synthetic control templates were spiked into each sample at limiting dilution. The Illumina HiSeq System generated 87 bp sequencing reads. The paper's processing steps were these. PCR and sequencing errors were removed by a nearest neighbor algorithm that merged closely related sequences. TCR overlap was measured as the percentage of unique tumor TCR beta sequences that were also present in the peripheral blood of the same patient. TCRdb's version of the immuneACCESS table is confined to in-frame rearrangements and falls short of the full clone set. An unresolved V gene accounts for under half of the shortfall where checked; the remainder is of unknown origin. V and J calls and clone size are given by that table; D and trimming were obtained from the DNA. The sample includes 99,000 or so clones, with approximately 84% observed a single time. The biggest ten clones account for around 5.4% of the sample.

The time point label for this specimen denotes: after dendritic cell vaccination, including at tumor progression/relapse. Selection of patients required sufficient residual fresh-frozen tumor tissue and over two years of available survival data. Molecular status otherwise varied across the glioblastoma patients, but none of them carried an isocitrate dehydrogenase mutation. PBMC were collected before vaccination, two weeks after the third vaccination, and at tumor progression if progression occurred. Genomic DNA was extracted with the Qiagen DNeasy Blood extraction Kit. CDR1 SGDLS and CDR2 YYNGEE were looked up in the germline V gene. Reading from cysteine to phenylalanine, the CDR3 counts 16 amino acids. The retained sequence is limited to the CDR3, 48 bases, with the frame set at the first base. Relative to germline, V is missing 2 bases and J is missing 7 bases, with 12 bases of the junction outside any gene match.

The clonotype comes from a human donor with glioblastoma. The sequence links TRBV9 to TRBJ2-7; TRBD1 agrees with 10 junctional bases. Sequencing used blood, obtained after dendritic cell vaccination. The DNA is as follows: TGTGCCAGCAGCGTGGGGGCCGGGACAGGGGCTCGAGAGCAGTACTTC. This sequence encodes CASSVGAGTGAREQYF.